This is a list of T cell receptor beta chains from one sample in a study of post-analysis software for immune sequencing data. In TCRdb, the PCR reads were re-called with MiXCR into one record per CDR3 protein. The sample records about 560,000 distinct CDR3 sequences, 40% to 50% being singletons. The material sequenced was blood. These receptors all come from a girl under 18 with multiple sclerosis. Both conserved end residues are part of each CDR3. Fields, in order: clone size, D gene, V gene, J gene, CDR3 DNA, CDR3 protein. The D gene is left open where the match is weak. Rows may omit the clone size; those that give it use once, few, many or a size class.

.	.	TRBV6-5	TRBJ1-1	TGTGCCAGCAGACCAGGGGTCGGGAACACTGAAGCTTTCTTT	CASRPGVGNTEAFF
.	.	TRBV12-3/TRBV12-4	TRBJ2-7	TGTGCCAGCAGGTTATCGGTGCGTAACGAGCAGTACTTC	CASRLSVRNEQYF
.	TRBD1	TRBV12-5	TRBJ1-1	TGTGCTAGTGGTTTGCCCGCCCCCAGGGGGAAGAACACTGAAGCTTTCTTT	CASGLPAPRGKNTEAFF
.	TRBD1	TRBV6-6	TRBJ2-7	TGTGCCAGCAGTTCTCTCGGACAGGGGTCTGTCGAGCAGTACTTC	CASSSLGQGSVEQYF
.	.	TRBV5-1	TRBJ2-1	TGCGCCAGCAGCTTTCGGGGGGCTCGCTTGAATGAGCAGTTCTTC	CASSFRGARLNEQFF
few	TRBD1	TRBV5-5	TRBJ1-2	TGTGCCAGCAGCTTGGAAGGGACAGGGATTGATGGCTACACCTTC	CASSLEGTGIDGYTF
.	.	TRBV20-1	TRBJ1-2	TGCAGTGCTAGAGATTTCAGTGGCTACACCTTC	CSARDFSGYTF
.	.	TRBV6-5	TRBJ2-7	TGTGCCAGCAGTCAGACTAGTATGTCTGGGTACGAGCAGTACTTC	CASSQTSMSGYEQYF
.	.	TRBV12-3/TRBV12-4	TRBJ2-7	TGTGCCAGCAGTTTAGGACTAGTGAGCGAGCAGTACTTC	CASSLGLVSEQYF
few	TRBD1	TRBV20-1	TRBJ1-1	TGCAGTGCCGAACAGGGGGCCACTGAAGCTTTCTTT	CSAEQGATEAFF
few	.	TRBV20-1	TRBJ1-4	TGCAGTGCTAGTGGGGGTGGGGCAACTAATGAAAAACTGTTTTTT	CSASGGGATNEKLFF
few	.	TRBV7-2	TRBJ1-1	TGTGCCAGCAGCTTAGTCGATCAGAGTGAAGCTTTCTTT	CASSLVDQSEAFF
.	.	TRBV27	TRBJ1-2	TGTGCCAGCTTTAAGAGTGGGGGGACACTCATCCTGGGGGGCTACACCTTC	CASFKSGGTLILGGYTF
.	.	TRBV20-1	TRBJ2-1	TGCAGTGCTGGCGATTCGTGGACAGTGTTGGAGCAGTTCTTC	CSAGDSWTVLEQFF
few	TRBD1	TRBV6-2/TRBV6-3	TRBJ2-1	TGTGCCAGCAGGAGGGACAGGGGAGTGGGTGATGAGCAGTTCTTC	CASRRDRGVGDEQFF
.	.	TRBV6-5	TRBJ1-2	TGTGCCAGCAGTTACCTTGGGGGAGGCTACACCTTC	CASSYLGGGYTF
few	.	TRBV4-2	TRBJ2-5	TGTGCCAGCAGCCAAGTGGTAGGCCAGTCAGAGACCCAGTACTTC	CASSQVVGQSETQYF
.	.	TRBV28	TRBJ2-5	TGTGCCAGCAGCGAGGGCAGGGATCAAGAGACCCAGTACTTC	CASSEGRDQETQYF
.	.	TRBV20-1	TRBJ1-6	TGCAGTGCTAGACAGGGCTTGAATACACCCCTCCACTTT	CSARQGLNTPLHF
.	TRBD1	TRBV27	TRBJ2-4	TGTGCCAGCAGTTGTGCAGGGGGAGTGTGGAGGCAGTACTTC	CASSCAGGVWRQYF
few	.	TRBV14	TRBJ2-3	TGTGCCAGCAGCCAAGATAGGACTGGTACGCAGTATTTT	CASSQDRTGTQYF
.	TRBD1	TRBV29-1	TRBJ1-2	TGCAGCGTTGCCCCCGGGACAGGGGAATATCGTGGCTACACCTTC	CSVAPGTGEYRGYTF
few	TRBD1	TRBV6-5	TRBJ1-2	TGTGCCAGCACCCAGGGGGCGAGTGGCTACACCTTC	CASTQGASGYTF
.	.	TRBV27	TRBJ2-7	TGTGCCAGCAGTCTCTATTCAGGGGGGGCCTACGAGCAGTACTTC	CASSLYSGGAYEQYF
.	.	TRBV5-1	TRBJ1-5	TGCGCCAGCAGCTTGGGAGGAGAGGGGCAGCCCCAGCATTTT	CASSLGGEGQPQHF
.	.	TRBV12-3/TRBV12-4	TRBJ1-2	TGTGCCAGCAGTTCCTCTGGGAAATTCGGGAGGGACGGCTACACCTTC	CASSSSGKFGRDGYTF
few	.	TRBV7-9	TRBJ1-2	TGTGCCAGCAGCTCCACAGAGCTACGTAACTATGGCTACACCTTC	CASSSTELRNYGYTF
.	.	TRBV29-1	TRBJ2-1	TGCAGCCTTGGGGAGGCCGCTTCGCACAATGAGCAGTTCTTC	CSLGEAASHNEQFF
few	TRBD1	TRBV5-1	TRBJ2-7	TGCGCCAGCAGCTTGGGTGGACAGGTAGATTTCTACGAGCAGTACTTC	CASSLGGQVDFYEQYF